Below, one T cell receptor beta chain is given with its context. Its antigen is still unknown. There are no base qualities to consult, and no much larger clone falls within one base. This entry belongs to a study of control samples from healthy donors and cancer patients (dated by TCRdb to the early 2020s). Libraries were made using the immunoSEQ multiplex PCR assay. The source is immuneACCESS, and TCRdb retained only in-frame sequences with V and J called. Part of the clones is not carried over; for the studies checked, unresolved V genes explain less than half of this, and the remainder is unexplained. The sample table shows roughly 63,000 clones, and 90% are seen once. The ten largest clones represent over 5% of the sample. Sequences MGHRA (CDR1) and YSYEKL (CDR2) are obtained from the germline V gene. The germline V end is reduced by 0 bases and the J end by 5 bases; junction bases left unmatched: 9. The CDR3 contains 16 residues, cysteine and phenylalanine counted. Of all the DNA, just the CDR3 is kept, 48 bases in frame from base 1.

Sequencing was performed on PBMCs. The chain was built from TRBV4-1 and TRBJ2-5; the central 7 bases match TRBD2. This sequence originates from a man in his 60s with colorectal cancer. The nucleotide sequence is TGCGCCAGCAGCCAAGAGCCGCCAAGCGGGGCGGAGACCCAGTACTTC. This codes for CASSQEPPSGAETQYF.